The T cell receptor (beta chain) under discussion was sequenced for a study of beta chain features in type 1 diabetes. Overall study results and limits: Shorter TCRB CDR3s, moderately but significantly so, were found in Type 1 diabetes patients in all four CD4+ subsets.

Looked up from germline, CDR1 is MNHNY and CDR2 is SVGAGI (reference sequence). V was shortened by 7 bases and J by 0 bases, with 10 bases between the two germline ends. This CDR3 contains 13 residues. Every isolated RNA sample was fully reverse transcribed, so sequencing captured expressed TCRB transcripts. Generated by immunoSEQ multiplex PCR, the TCRdb table keeps only in-frame clones and is missing some. The sample has about 650,000 clones; around 12% are singletons. Populations obtained by sorting all exceeded 95% purity. To note about this clone: Its antigen is not known.

The chain joins TRBV6-6 to TRBJ2-7; D is possibly TRBD1 (5 bases). Sequencing was carried out using naive CD4+ T cells from blood. The source of this sequence is a young man with type 1 diabetes. In DNA form, the CDR3 reads TGTGCCAGCACCCCAGGGTCCTCCTACGAGCAGTACTTC. Its translation is CASTPGSSYEQYF.